This TCR beta chain was sequenced during a study of identical twins. A single record per CDR3 protein comes from TCRdb applying MiXCR to the 5' RACE reads. The sample holds 450,000 or so distinct CDR3 sequences, over 12% seen once. Every donor was a healthy Caucasian. The junction had 10 bases not matched to a gene; V was cut back by 9 bases and J by 5 bases. Germline V gives CDR1 KGHDR, CDR2 SFDVKD. The CDR3 consists of 14 residues. The sample also formed part of further work on yellow fever vaccine responses in identical twins.

The gene calls are TRBV24-1 and TRBJ2-5, with TRBD1 matching over 8 bases. The sample consisted of CD4+ T cells sorted from blood. This receptor was identified in a woman in her late teens or twenties in good health. CDR3 loop: CATARTGTEETQYF. Written as DNA, the CDR3 is TGTGCCACCGCAAGGACAGGGACGGAGGAGACCCAGTACTTC.